Listed below are T cell receptor beta chains from one sample, sequenced in a study of response to subunit inactivated influenza vaccine. TCRdb re-derived calls from the RT-PCR reads in MiXCR, one entry per CDR3 protein. The top ten hold 2.5% to 3.5% of the sample, which has about 500,000 distinct CDR3 sequences, more than 15% seen once. The sample consisted of CD4+ T cells sorted from PBMCs, taken around 25 months after vaccination. The origin of the receptors is a man aged 50 to 75 who received an inactivated influenza vaccine. Each CDR3 is given with its conserved first and last residue. A D gene is named only where the DNA matches it firmly. The size of a clone is reported for some rows only, either as once, few or many, or as a class for expanded clones.

J gene: TRBJ2-5
V gene: TRBV10-3
D gene: .
clone size: .
CDR3 DNA: TGTGCCATCAGTGAAGGGTCCGGGCGGGAGACCCAGTACTTC
CDR3 protein: CAISEGSGRETQYF

J gene: TRBJ1-1
V gene: TRBV15
D gene: TRBD1
clone size: .
CDR3 DNA: TGTGCCACCAGCGGACAGGGGGCTTCCACTGAAGCTTTCTTT
CDR3 protein: CATSGQGASTEAFF

J gene: TRBJ2-3
V gene: TRBV11-2
D gene: .
clone size: .
CDR3 DNA: TGTGCCAGCAGCTTAGTTCGGGGTATGGGTTTGTACGATACGCAGTATTTT
CDR3 protein: CASSLVRGMGLYDTQYF

J gene: TRBJ2-1
V gene: TRBV6-2/TRBV6-3
D gene: TRBD2
clone size: few
CDR3 DNA: TGTGCCAGCAGTCCGGGGACTAGCGGGAGGGCCCATGAGCAGTTCTTC
CDR3 protein: CASSPGTSGRAHEQFF

J gene: TRBJ1-5
V gene: TRBV20-1
D gene: TRBD1
clone size: .
CDR3 DNA: TGCAGTGCTAGAGAGGACAGGGCGAGCAATCAGCCCCAGCATTTT
CDR3 protein: CSAREDRASNQPQHF

J gene: TRBJ2-3
V gene: TRBV7-2
D gene: .
clone size: few
CDR3 DNA: TGTGCCAGCAGCTTAGCAAGTAGTGTGGGACGGAGCACAGATACGCAGTATTTT
CDR3 protein: CASSLASSVGRSTDTQYF

J gene: TRBJ2-2
V gene: TRBV6-1
D gene: TRBD1
clone size: few
CDR3 DNA: TGTGCCAGCCGGACAGGGTCGAGCACCGGGGAGCTGTTTTTT
CDR3 protein: CASRTGSSTGELFF

J gene: TRBJ2-7
V gene: TRBV5-5
D gene: .
clone size: few
CDR3 DNA: TGTGCCAGCAGCTTGGTACGGAACGAGCAGTACTTC
CDR3 protein: CASSLVRNEQYF

J gene: TRBJ2-7
V gene: TRBV18
D gene: TRBD2
clone size: few
CDR3 DNA: TGTGCCAGCTCACCGGGGACTAGCGGGAGGTCCCACGAGCAGTACTTC
CDR3 protein: CASSPGTSGRSHEQYF

J gene: TRBJ2-1
V gene: TRBV4-3
D gene: TRBD2
clone size: few
CDR3 DNA: TGCGCCAGCAGCCAAATGACTAGCGGAACCTACAATGAGCAGTTCTTC
CDR3 protein: CASSQMTSGTYNEQFF

J gene: TRBJ2-1
V gene: TRBV20-1
D gene: .
clone size: few
CDR3 DNA: TGCAGTGCCTACAGCAATGAGCAGTTCTTC
CDR3 protein: CSAYSNEQFF

J gene: TRBJ2-4
V gene: TRBV5-1
D gene: .
clone size: few
CDR3 DNA: TGCGCCAGCAGCTTGTCCGGTTACAAAAACATTCAGTACTTC
CDR3 protein: CASSLSGYKNIQYF

J gene: TRBJ2-3
V gene: TRBV10-3
D gene: .
clone size: .
CDR3 DNA: TGTGCCATCAGTGAGCCTAGGGGGTCGGGGAGTGGAGATACGCAGTATTTT
CDR3 protein: CAISEPRGSGSGDTQYF

J gene: TRBJ2-7
V gene: TRBV4-3
D gene: .
clone size: .
CDR3 DNA: TGCGCCAGCAGCCATATGGCAGGGGTAACCGACGAGCAGTACTTC
CDR3 protein: CASSHMAGVTDEQYF

J gene: TRBJ2-2
V gene: TRBV3-1
D gene: TRBD2
clone size: .
CDR3 DNA: TGTGCCAGCAGCCAAGGGGAGGGGCCGTTCACCGGGGAGCTGTTTTTT
CDR3 protein: CASSQGEGPFTGELFF

J gene: TRBJ2-5
V gene: TRBV20-1
D gene: .
clone size: .
CDR3 DNA: TGCAGTGCTCCAAAATTTGCGGGAACCGTTGAGACCCAGTACTTC
CDR3 protein: CSAPKFAGTVETQYF